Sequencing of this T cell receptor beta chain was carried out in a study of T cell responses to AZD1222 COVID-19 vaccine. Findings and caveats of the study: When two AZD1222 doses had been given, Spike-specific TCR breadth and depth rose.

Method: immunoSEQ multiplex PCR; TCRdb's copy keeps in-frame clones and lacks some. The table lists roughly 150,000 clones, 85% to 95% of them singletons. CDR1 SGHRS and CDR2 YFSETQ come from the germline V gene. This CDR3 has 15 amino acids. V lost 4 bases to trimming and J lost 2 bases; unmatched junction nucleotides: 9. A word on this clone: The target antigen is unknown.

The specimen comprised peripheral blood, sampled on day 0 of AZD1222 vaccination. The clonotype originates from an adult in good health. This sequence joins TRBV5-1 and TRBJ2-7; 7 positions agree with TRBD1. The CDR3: CASSMTGSGTYEQYF. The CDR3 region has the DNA TGCGCCAGCAGCATGACAGGGTCTGGGACCTACGAGCAGTACTTC.